What follows describes a single TCR beta chain. Its antigen is undetermined. Germline assignment: CDR1 SGHNT and CDR2 YYREEE (reference sequence). The CDR3 has 15 residues. V lost 4 bases and J lost 4; bases outside the gene matches: 10. These data belong to a study of regulatory T cells in long-lasting Graves disease. Overall study findings and caveats: Under persistent disease, TRBV28, TRBJ1-2 and TRBJ2-5 were used preferentially. The researchers studied only peripheral blood, not thyroid tissue.

Combining iRepertoire HTBI primers with Arm-PCR of CDR3 regions, the authors built TCR beta libraries. TCRdb analysed the multiplex PCR reads with MiXCR anew, one entry per CDR3 protein. The table includes 400,000 to 550,000 distinct CDR3 sequences, 15% to 20% detected once. Time point described: newly diagnosed GD, antithyroid drugs for less than 3 months. The TCR library used RNA extracted from PBMCs. A further study also used this sample, focusing on T cells in Graves' hyperthyroidism and ophthalmopathy. That paper adds: A 13 V-J signature model discriminated ophthalmopathy versus stable hyperthyroidism. For ophthalmopathy, model prediction preceded onset by a median about 6 months.

The chain is built from TRBV5-4 and TRBJ1-2; 7 nucleotides agree with TRBD1. Sequenced material: peripheral blood mononuclear cells (PBMCs), taken at new diagnosis, from a patient treated with antithyroid drugs. The clonotype originates from a woman in her late teens or twenties with Graves disease. The CDR3: CASSGAGGSSYGYTF. The CDR3 coding sequence is TGTGCCAGCAGCGGGGCAGGGGGGTCGAGCTATGGCTACACCTTC.